This T cell receptor (beta chain) stems from a study of beta chain features in type 1 diabetes (dated by TCRdb to the late 2010s). Background for the entire study: No differences in mean age, gender distribution, total cell number or subset yield were found between patients and healthy donors. A total of about 110 million sorted cells were examined across all samples, and the number of cells per subset was strongly correlated with RNA yield. The study compared the TCRB repertoires of sorted circulating CD4+ T cell subsets in recently diagnosed type 1 diabetes patients with those in matched healthy donors. Regulatory and stem cell-like memory subsets were obtained from only 8 patients and about 8 healthy donors, while naive and central memory subsets were obtained from all 30 or so donors. Broad study findings and their caveats: Naive, central memory and regulatory TCRB repertoires appeared to be more similar among patients than among healthy donors. Because small numbers of individuals were included in the HLA sub-analyses, any influence of HLA type on TCRB rearrangement was left unresolved. Because cDNA rather than genomic DNA was sequenced, highly expressing activated cells could have been over-represented, although no difference in activation and CD3 levels was found between groups. PCR might favor shorter templates, but patient and control samples were amplified and corrected together, so any skew would affect both groups equally. At VDJ recombination sites, patients with type 1 diabetes made fewer insertions and deleted more nucleotides, a pattern implying thymic rearrangement abnormalities. A moderate but significant shortening of TCRB CDR3 length was observed in type 1 diabetes patients in all four CD4+ subsets.

Measured from the cysteine to the phenylalanine, the CDR3 is 15 residues long. Here the CDR3 DNA is all that survives: 45 bases in frame from base 1. The trim is 0 bases for V and 1 base for J, with a gap of 10 bases between the germline ends. The germline V gene provides CDR1 SGHDT and CDR2 YYEEEE. Each donor gave one peripheral blood draw, about 100 mL on average, collected into heparinised tubes. Naive, central memory, regulatory and stem cell-like memory CD4+ T cells were sorted on a BD FACSAria II using a panel including CD45RO, CCR7, CD25, CD127, CD95 and CD27. A purity above 98% was achieved for all sorted populations. PBMCs were separated immediately by Lymphoprep density gradient centrifugation and were stained directly, without being cultured. To minimize batch effects, samples were stained and sorted in pairs, one healthy donor with one patient per experiment. The entire isolated RNA was reverse transcribed using the High Capacity cDNA Reverse Transcription Kit, and thus expressed TCRB transcripts were sequenced. Deep immunoSEQ sequencing was applied to naive, central memory and regulatory T cell samples, giving an average of roughly 3.5 million total reads per sample. After sorted cells were lysed in RLT buffer, RNA was extracted with DNase-treated RNeasy Micro or Mini kits, with the choice depending on cell number. Each cell subset was processed on its own to prevent cross-contamination, while patient and healthy donor samples were processed together. The immunoSEQ multiplex PCR was used to amplify TCRB sequences from cDNA, generating 87-bp fragments that spanned the CDR3 region. Sequencing of the amplicons was done on the Illumina HiSeq platform. In the authors' own workflow: PCR bias was computationally corrected using synthetic template baselines, reads within Hamming distance 2 were collapsed, and singletons that could not be merged were discarded. Reads were aligned against IMGT so that V, D and J genes, CDR3 length and insertions or deletions at six rearrangement sites could be assigned. Within each subset, clonotype counts were normalized to sorted cell number, and only after that were true diversity and Gini coefficients computed with the tcR R package. Repertoire sharing was quantified using the overlap coefficient calculated on TCRB nucleotide sequences. TCRdb obtained this table from immuneACCESS and retained in-frame rearrangements with V and J assigned. These tables miss some clones; where compared with another copy, unresolved V genes account for less than half of the shortfall, and the remainder is unexplained. V, J and clone size derive from that table, while D and trimming were established from the DNA sequence. The sample table lists 300,000 to 350,000 clones, about a tenth of them with a count of one. Roughly 1% of the sample comes from the top ten.

Note on this clone: Its antigen target is currently unknown. Base qualities are not provided; no much larger clone lies one nucleotide away.

The sequence derives from a man in his thirties or forties with type 1 diabetes. Sequenced sample: central memory CD4+ T cells from blood. The rearrangement joined TRBV5-6 to TRBJ1-1, with the D gene too uncertain to name. The DNA sequence is given as TGTGCCAGCAGCTTGGGCCCTCACTCGAACACTGAAGCTTTCTTT. The encoded protein is CASSLGPHSNTEAFF.